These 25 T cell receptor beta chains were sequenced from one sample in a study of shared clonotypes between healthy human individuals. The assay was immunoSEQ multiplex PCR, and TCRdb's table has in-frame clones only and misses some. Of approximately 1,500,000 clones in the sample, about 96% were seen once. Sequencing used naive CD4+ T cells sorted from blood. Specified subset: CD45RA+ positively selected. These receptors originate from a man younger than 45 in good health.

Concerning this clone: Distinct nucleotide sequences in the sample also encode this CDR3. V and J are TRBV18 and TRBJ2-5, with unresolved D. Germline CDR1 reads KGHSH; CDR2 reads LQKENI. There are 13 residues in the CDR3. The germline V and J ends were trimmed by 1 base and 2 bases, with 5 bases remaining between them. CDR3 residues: CASSPRPQETQYF. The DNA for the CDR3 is TGTGCCAGCTCACCACGGCCGCAAGAGACCCAGTACTTC.

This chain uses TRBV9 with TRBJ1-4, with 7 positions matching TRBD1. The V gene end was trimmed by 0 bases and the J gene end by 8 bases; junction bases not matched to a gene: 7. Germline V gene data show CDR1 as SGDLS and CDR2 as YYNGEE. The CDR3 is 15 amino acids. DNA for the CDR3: TGTGCCAGCAGCGTAGACAGGGGCGGTCGGGAAAAACTGTTTTTT. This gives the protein CASSVDRGGREKLFF.

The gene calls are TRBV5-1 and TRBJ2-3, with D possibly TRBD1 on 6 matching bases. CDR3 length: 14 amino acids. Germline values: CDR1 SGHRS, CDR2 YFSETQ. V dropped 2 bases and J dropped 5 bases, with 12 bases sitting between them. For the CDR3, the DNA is TGCGCCAGCAGCTTTCCCGGACAGAGAGATACGCAGTATTTT. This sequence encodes CASSFPGQRDTQYF.

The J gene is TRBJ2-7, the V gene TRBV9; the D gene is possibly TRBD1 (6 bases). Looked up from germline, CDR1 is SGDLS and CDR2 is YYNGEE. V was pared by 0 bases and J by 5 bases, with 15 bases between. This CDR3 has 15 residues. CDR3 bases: TGTGCCAGCAGCGTAGGACACAGGGCCGTCAACGAGCAGTACTTC. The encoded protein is CASSVGHRAVNEQYF.

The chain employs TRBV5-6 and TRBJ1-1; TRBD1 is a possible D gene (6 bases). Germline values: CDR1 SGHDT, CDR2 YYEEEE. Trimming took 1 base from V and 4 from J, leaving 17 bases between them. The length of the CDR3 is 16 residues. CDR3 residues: CASSLFGGGGGTEAFF. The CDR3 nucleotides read TGTGCCAGCAGCTTGTTCGGGGGCGGTGGTGGCACTGAAGCTTTCTTT.

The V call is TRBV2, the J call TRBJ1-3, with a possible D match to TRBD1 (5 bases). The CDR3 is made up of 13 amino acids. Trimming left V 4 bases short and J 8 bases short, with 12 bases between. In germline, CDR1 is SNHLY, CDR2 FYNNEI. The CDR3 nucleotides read TGTGCCAGCAGTGGAGGGGAGTGGGACACCATATATTTT. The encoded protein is CASSGGEWDTIYF.

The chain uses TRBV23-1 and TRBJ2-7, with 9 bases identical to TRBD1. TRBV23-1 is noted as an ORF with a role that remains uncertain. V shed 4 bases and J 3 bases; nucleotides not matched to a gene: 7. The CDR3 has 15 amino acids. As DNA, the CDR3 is TGCGCCAGCAGTCCTCCGGGACAGGGCTTCTACGAGCAGTACTTC. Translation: CASSPPGQGFYEQYF.

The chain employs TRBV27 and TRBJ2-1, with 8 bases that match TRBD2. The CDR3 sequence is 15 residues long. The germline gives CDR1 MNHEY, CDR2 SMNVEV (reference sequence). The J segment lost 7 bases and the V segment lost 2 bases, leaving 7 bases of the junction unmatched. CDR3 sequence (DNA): TGTGCCAGCAGTTTAGCGGGAGGCGTCTTTAATGAGCAGTTCTTC. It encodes CASSLAGGVFNEQFF.

CDR3 bases: TGCGCCAGCAGCGGGGGGACCCCCGGTAAAATAGATACGCAGTATTTT. Translation gives CASSGGTPGKIDTQYF. The rearrangement uses TRBV5-1 and TRBJ2-3, with a possible D match to TRBD2 (6 bases). Germline assignment: CDR1 SGHRS and CDR2 YFSETQ. CDR3 length: 16 residues. The V gene lost 4 bases and the J gene lost 5 bases, with 20 bases spanning the gap.

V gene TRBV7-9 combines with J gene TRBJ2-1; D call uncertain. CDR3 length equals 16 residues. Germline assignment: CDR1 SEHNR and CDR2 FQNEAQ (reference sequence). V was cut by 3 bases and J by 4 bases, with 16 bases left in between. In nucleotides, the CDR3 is TGTGCCAGCAGCTTTGCGAAAGAACTACATTACAATGAGCAGTTCTTC. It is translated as CASSFAKELHYNEQFF.

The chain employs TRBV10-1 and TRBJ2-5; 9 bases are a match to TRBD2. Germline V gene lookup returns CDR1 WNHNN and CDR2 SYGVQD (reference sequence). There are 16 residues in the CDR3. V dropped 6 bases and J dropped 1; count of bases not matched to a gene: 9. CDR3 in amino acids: CASSGGSGRSQETQYF. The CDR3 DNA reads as TGCGCCAGCAGCGGAGGGAGCGGGAGGTCCCAAGAGACCCAGTACTTC.

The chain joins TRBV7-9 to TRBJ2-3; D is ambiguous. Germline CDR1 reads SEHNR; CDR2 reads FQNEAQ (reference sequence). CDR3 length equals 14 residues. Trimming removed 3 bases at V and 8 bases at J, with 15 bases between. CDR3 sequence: CASSFSLGSATQYF. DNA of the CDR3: TGTGCCAGCAGCTTTTCCCTCGGTTCTGCTACGCAGTATTTT.

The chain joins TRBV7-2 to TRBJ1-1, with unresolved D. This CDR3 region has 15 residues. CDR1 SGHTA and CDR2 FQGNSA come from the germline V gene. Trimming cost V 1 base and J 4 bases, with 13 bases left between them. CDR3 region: CASSLEGGGFTEAFF. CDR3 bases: TGTGCCAGCAGCTTAGAAGGTGGAGGATTCACTGAAGCTTTCTTT.

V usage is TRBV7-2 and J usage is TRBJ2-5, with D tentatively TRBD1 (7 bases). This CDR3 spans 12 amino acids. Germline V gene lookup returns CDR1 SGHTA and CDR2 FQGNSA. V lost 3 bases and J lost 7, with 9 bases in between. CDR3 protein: CASSFQGGTQYF. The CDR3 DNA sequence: TGTGCCAGCAGCTTCCAGGGGGGGACCCAGTACTTC.

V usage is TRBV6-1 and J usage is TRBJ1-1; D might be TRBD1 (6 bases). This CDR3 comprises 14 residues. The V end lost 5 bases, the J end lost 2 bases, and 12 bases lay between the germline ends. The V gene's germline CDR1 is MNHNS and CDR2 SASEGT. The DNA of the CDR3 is TGTGCCAGCAGTCCGAGGGGACAAAACACTGAAGCTTTCTTT. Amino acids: CASSPRGQNTEAFF.

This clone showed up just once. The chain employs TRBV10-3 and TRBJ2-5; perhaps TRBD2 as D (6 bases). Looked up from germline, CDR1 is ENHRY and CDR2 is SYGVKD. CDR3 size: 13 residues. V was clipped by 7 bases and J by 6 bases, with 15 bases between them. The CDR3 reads CAIMGPGDKTQYF. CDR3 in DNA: TGTGCCATCATGGGGCCGGGAGACAAGACCCAGTACTTC.

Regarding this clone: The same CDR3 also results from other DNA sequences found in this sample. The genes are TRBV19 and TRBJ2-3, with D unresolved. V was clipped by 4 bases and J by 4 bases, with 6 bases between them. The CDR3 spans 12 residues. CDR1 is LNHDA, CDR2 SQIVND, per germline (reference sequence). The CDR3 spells CASSRTPDTQYF. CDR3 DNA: TGTGCCAGTAGTAGGACCCCAGATACGCAGTATTTT. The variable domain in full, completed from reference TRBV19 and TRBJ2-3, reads DGGITQSPKYLFRKEGQNVTLSCEQNLNHDAMYWYRQDPGQGLRLIYYSQIVNDFQKGDIAEGYSVSREKKESFPLTVTSAQKNPTAFYLCASSRTPDTQYFGPGTRLTVL.

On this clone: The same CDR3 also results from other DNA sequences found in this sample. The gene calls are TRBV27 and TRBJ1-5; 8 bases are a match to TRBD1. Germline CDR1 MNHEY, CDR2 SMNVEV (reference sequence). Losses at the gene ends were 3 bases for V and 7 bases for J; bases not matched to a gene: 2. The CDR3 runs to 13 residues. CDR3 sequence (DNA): TGTGCCAGCAGTTTCACAGGGGGGCAGCCCCAGCATTTT. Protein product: CASSFTGGQPQHF.

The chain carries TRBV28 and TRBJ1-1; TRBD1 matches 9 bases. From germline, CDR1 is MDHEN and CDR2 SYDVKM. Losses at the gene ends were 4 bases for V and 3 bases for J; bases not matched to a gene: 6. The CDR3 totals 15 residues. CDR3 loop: CASSSSGQGYTEAFF. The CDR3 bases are TGTGCCAGCAGTTCCTCGGGACAGGGTTACACTGAAGCTTTCTTT.

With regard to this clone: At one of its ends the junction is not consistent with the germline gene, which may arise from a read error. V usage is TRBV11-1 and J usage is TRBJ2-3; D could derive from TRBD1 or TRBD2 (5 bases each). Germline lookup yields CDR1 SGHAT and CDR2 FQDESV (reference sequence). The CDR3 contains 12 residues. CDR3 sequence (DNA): TGTGCCAGCAGCTTAGCGCAAGGGACCATGCATTTT. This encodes CASSLAQGTMHF.

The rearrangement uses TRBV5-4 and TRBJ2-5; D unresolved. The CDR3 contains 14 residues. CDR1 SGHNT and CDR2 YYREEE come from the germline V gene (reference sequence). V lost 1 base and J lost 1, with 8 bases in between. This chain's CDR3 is CASSLRAFQETQYF. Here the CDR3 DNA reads TGTGCCAGCAGCTTGCGCGCTTTCCAAGAGACCCAGTACTTC.

The chain's CDR3 is CASSLPRGTEAFF. CDR3 in DNA: TGTGCCAGCAGCTTACCCAGGGGAACTGAAGCTTTCTTT. The chain is built from TRBV5-4 and TRBJ1-1; TRBD1 is a possible D gene (6 bases). Germline V lookup: CDR1 SGHNT, CDR2 YYREEE (reference sequence). The CDR3 contains 13 residues. The ends were cut back, 2 bases at V and 5 bases at J, with 10 bases in the middle.

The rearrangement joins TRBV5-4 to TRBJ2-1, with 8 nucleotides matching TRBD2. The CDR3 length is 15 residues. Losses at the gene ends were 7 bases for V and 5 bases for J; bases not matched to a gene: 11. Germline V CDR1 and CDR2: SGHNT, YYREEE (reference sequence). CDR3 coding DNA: TGTGCCAGCTTTAACGGAGGACTAGCCGACAATGAGCAGTTCTTC. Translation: CASFNGGLADNEQFF. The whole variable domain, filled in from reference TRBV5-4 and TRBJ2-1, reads ETGVTQSPTHLIKTRGQQVTLRCSSQSGHNTVSWYQQALGQGPQFIFQYYREEENGRGNFPPRFSGLQFPNYSSELNVNALELDDSALYLCASFNGGLADNEQFFGPGTRLTVL.

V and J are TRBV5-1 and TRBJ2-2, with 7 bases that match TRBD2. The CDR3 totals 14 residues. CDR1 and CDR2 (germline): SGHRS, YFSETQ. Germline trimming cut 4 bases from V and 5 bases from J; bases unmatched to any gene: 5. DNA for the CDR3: TGCGCCAGCAGCGGACTAGGCCGAACCGGGGAGCTGTTTTTT. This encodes CASSGLGRTGELFF.

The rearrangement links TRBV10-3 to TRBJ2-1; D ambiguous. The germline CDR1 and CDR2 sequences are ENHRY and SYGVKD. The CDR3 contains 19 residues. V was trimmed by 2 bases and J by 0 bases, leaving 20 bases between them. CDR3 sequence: CAISEGVVLPKSSYNEQFF. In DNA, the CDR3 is TGTGCCATCAGTGAGGGCGTGGTCCTCCCGAAGAGCTCCTACAATGAGCAGTTCTTC.